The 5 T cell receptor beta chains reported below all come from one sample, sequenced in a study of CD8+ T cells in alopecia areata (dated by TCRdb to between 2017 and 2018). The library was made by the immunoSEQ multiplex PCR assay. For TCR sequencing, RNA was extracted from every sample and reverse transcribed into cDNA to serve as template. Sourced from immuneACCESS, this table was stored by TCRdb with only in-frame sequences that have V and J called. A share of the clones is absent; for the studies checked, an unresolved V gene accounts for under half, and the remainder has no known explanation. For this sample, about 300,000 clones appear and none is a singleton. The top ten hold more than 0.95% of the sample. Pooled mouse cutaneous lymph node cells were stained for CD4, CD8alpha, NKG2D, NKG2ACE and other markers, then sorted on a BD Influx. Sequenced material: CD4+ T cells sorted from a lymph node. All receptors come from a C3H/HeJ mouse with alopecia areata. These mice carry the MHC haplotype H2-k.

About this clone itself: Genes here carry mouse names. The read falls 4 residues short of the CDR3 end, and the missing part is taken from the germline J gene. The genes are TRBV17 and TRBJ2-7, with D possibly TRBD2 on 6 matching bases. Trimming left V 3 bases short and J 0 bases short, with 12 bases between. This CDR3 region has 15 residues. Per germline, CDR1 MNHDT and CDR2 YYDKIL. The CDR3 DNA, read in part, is TGTGCTAGCAGTAGTTGGGGGACTAACTCCTAT. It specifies CASSSWGTNSY. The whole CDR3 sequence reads CASSSWGTNSYEQYF.

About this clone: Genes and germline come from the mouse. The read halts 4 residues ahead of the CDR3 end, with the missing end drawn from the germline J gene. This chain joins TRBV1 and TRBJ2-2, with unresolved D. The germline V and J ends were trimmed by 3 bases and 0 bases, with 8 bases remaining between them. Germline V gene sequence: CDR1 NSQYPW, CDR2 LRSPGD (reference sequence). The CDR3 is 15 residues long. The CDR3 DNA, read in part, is TGCACCTGCAGTGCCCCCCCAACAAACACCGGG. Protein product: CTCSAPPTNTG. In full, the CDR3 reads CTCSAPPTNTGQLYF.

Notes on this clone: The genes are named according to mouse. The covered CDR3 bases are TGTGCCAGCAGTGATCCAGGGGGCGGCACCGGG. Translation gives CASSDPGGGTG. The entire CDR3 sequence reads CASSDPGGGTGQLYF. This chain links TRBV13-3 with TRBJ2-2; 8 bases are shared with TRBD1. The sequence runs out 4 residues before the end of the CDR3; the remainder is reconstructed from the germline J gene. The V segment lost 1 base and the J segment 4 bases; nucleotides outside the gene matches: 3. This CDR3 contains 15 residues. The germline V gene has CDR1 NNHDY and CDR2 SYVADS.

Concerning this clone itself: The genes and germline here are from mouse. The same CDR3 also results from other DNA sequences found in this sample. The CDR3 reads CASSRDWGDTQYF. CDR3 DNA, as far as it was read: TGTGCCAGCAGCCGGGACTGGGGAGAC. V gene TRBV4 combines with J gene TRBJ2-5; TRBD2 matches 10 bases. The CDR3 extends 4 residues past the end of the read, so its final part is completed from the germline J gene. Germline values: CDR1 LGHDT, CDR2 YNNKQL (reference sequence). This CDR3 has 13 amino acids.

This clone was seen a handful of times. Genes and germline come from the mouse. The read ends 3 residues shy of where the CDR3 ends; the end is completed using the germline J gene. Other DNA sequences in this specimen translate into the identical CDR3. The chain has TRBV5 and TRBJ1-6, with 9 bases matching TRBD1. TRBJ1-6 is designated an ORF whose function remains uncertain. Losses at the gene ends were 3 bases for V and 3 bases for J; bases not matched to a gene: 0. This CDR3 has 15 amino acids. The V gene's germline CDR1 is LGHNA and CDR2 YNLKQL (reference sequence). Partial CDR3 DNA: TGTGCCAGCAGCCAGGGACAGGGCTATAATTCGCCC. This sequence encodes CASSQGQGYNSP. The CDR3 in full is CASSQGQGYNSPLYF.